This T cell receptor (beta chain) was documented in a study of T cell responses to AZD1222 COVID-19 vaccine (dated by TCRdb to the early 2020s). Turning to the overall study: AZD1222 recipients with second doses at about 4 weeks or about 12 weeks were pooled, because spike-specific TCR depth and breadth did not differ between schedules. TCR sequencing covered roughly 230 trial participants: 200 to 220 given two doses of AZD1222 and 26 given two doses of MenACWY control vaccine. Enrollment into the trials was organized by age into subgroups of 18-55, 56-69 and 70-plus years, and those subgroups contained approximately 150, 30 and 60 TCR-sequenced participants, respectively. Here is what the overall study found, with its caveats: Nearly half of unique spike-specific TCRs reportedly recognized epitopes outside regions mutated in the B.1.351 and B.1.1.7 variants. The whole spike protein was spanned by vaccine-associated CD4 TCRs, and dominant responses were seen in regions 160-218 and 743-854. The 56-69-year group was small, and its depth increase did not reach significance, likely because of low power. Conclusions about previously exposed vaccinees are limited because only six or seven AZD1222 recipients were SARS-CoV-2 seropositive at baseline. A significant rise in spike-specific TCR breadth and depth was observed after two AZD1222 doses relative to day 0 and relative to MenACWY recipients. Because no samples from the day 14 peak response were available, repertoires could be characterized only after the peak T cell response. Participants were mostly white British, with more females than males. The authors suggested clonal diversity may have been underestimated.

The CDR3 regions of human TCRbeta chains were analyzed by immunosequencing. The study's processing was this. Repertoire TCRs were checked for matches against a reference library of SARS-CoV-2-specific TCRs that had been generated using the MIRA antigen-specificity platform. Breadth was defined as the fraction of unique TCRs that were SARS-CoV-2-associated. Depth was defined as the fraction of total T cells that were SARS-CoV-2-associated. Each spike-specific TCR was assigned to its reactive spike region and to a CD4 or CD8 class using the MIRA data. Log10-transformed breadth and depth values were compared by one-way ANOVA with Sidak's multiple comparisons tests. This is the immuneACCESS table as TCRdb keeps it, with only in-frame sequences that have V and J called. A part of the clones is gone; compared with another copy, unresolved V genes explain less than half, and the rest is unexplained. Clone size and the V and J calls come from that table; the DNA yielded D and trimming. The sample table shows some 150,000 clones, and around 88% are seen once. The ten largest clones represent roughly 2% of the sample.

In the case of this clone: No antigen is known for it. No much larger clonotype is one base removed from it; base qualities were not supplied.

The time point label corresponds to: baseline before first vaccination. Vaccinee samples came from UK trials COV001 and COV002, including a single-blind randomized controlled phase 2/3 trial of AZD1222 (ChAdOx1 nCoV-19) in healthy adults. For TCRbeta chain sequencing, PBMC samples were collected from trial participants at day 0 and at day 28 after the second dose. Spanning cysteine to phenylalanine, the CDR3 consists of 14 amino acids. Left in the record is the CDR3 DNA by itself, 42 bases read in frame from the first base. Via the germline V gene, CDR1 is SGDLS and CDR2 YYNGEE. V is reduced by 4 bases and J by 2 bases, leaving a spacing of 12 bases between them.

Sequencing was performed on peripheral blood, taken on day 0 of AZD1222 vaccination. The sequence is built from TRBV9 and TRBJ2-5; the D gene is perhaps TRBD2, from 5 matching bases. The receptor was isolated from an adult in good health. In nucleotide form, the sequence is TGTGCCAGCAGCACCCGAGGGTGGCAAGAGACCCAGTACTTC. This encodes CASSTRGWQETQYF.